These T cell receptor beta chains were read from a single sample in a study of blood T cell repertoires in COVID-19. TCRdb's copy holds only in-frame clones and misses some; the assay was immunoSEQ multiplex PCR. The sample includes about 380,000 clones, nearly 90% of them seen just once. Sequenced: peripheral blood. These receptors were collected from a man between 18 and 35 years old with active or convalescent COVID-19. Each CDR3 is given with its conserved first and last residue. The order of the fields is CDR3 length, D gene, clone size, J gene, V gene, CDR3 protein, CDR3 DNA. The D gene is left open where the match is weak. Not every row has a clone size; where given, it reads once, few, many or a size class.

length: 16
D: TRBD1
size: .
J: TRBJ2-5
V: TRBV24-1
CDR3: CATSASDRAPQETQYF
DNA: TGTGCCACCAGTGCTTCTGACAGGGCACCCCAAGAGACCCAGTACTTC

length: 16
D: TRBD2
size: .
J: TRBJ2-5
V: TRBV28
CDR3: CASSPRLAGGVETQYF
DNA: TGTGCCAGCAGTCCTAGACTAGCGGGAGGGGTAGAGACCCAGTACTTC

length: 15
D: TRBD1
size: .
J: TRBJ2-7
V: TRBV25-1
CDR3: CASSVGQGLGYEQYF
DNA: TGTGCCAGCAGTGTGGGACAGGGGTTAGGCTACGAGCAGTACTTC

length: 15
D: .
size: .
J: TRBJ2-1
V: TRBV7-6
CDR3: CASSLEGTSYNEQFF
DNA: TGTGCCAGCAGCTTAGAGGGGACTTCCTACAATGAGCAGTTCTTC

length: 13
D: .
size: .
J: TRBJ1-1
V: TRBV6-2/TRBV6-3
CDR3: CASSGQISTEAFF
DNA: TGTGCCAGCAGCGGACAGATAAGCACTGAAGCTTTCTTT

length: 12
D: TRBD1
size: .
J: TRBJ1-1
V: TRBV11-2
CDR3: CASSRDSTEAFF
DNA: TGTGCCAGCAGCAGGGACAGCACTGAAGCTTTCTTT

length: 13
D: TRBD1
size: .
J: TRBJ1-6
V: TRBV10-2
CDR3: CASSGDRNSPLHF
DNA: TGCGCCAGCAGTGGGGACAGAAACTCACCCCTCCACTTT

length: 12
D: TRBD2
size: .
J: TRBJ2-1
V: TRBV28
CDR3: CASSTASGREIF
DNA: TGTGCCAGCAGTACAGCTAGCGGGAGGGAGATCTTC

length: 14
D: TRBD1
size: .
J: TRBJ1-5
V: TRBV10-3
CDR3: CAISPGQVFQPQHF
DNA: TGTGCCATCAGCCCGGGACAGGTGTTTCAGCCCCAGCATTTT

length: 15
D: TRBD1
size: .
J: TRBJ1-4
V: TRBV2
CDR3: CASTRQGGGNEKLFF
DNA: TGTGCCAGCACCCGACAGGGGGGTGGTAATGAAAAACTGTTTTTT

length: 12
D: .
size: few
J: TRBJ1-1
V: TRBV28
CDR3: CASSTARTEAFF
DNA: TGTGCCAGCAGCACCGCGAGGACTGAAGCTTTCTTT

length: 13
D: .
size: .
J: TRBJ1-2
V: TRBV19
CDR3: CASSMDTYYGYTF
DNA: TGTGCCAGTAGTATGGACACCTACTATGGCTACACCTTC

length: 13
D: .
size: once
J: TRBJ1-3
V: TRBV19
CDR3: CATLRASGNTIYF
DNA: TGTGCCACCCTCAGGGCTTCTGGAAACACCATATATTTT

length: 14
D: .
size: .
J: TRBJ1-1
V: TRBV28
CDR3: CASSLSSRRAEAFF
DNA: TGTGCCAGCAGTTTGTCGTCCAGGAGGGCTGAAGCTTTCTTT